This TCR beta chain was found in a study of T cells in Graves' hyperthyroidism and ophthalmopathy. Study results and limitations: The majority of expanded thyroid clonotypes above 0.001 also appeared in blood.

From germline, CDR1 is SGHTA and CDR2 FQGTGA. This CDR3 region has 15 residues. Trimming removed 2 bases at V and 2 bases at J, with 10 bases between. A Clinical Activity Score of at least 3, a NOSPECS grade of at least 4 and a duration under 3 months were recorded in the ophthalmopathy patients. This clonotype appeared many times. The antigen remains undetermined. TCR beta CDR3 regions were amplified from RNA. The primer set for the first-round RT-PCR of the TCR CDR3 was HTBI. MiXCR was run by TCRdb on the multiplex PCR reads, yielding one entry per CDR3 protein. The table lists over 350,000 distinct CDR3 sequences, roughly 18% of them singletons.

The sequence was collected from a man between 18 and 35 years old with Graves' ophthalmopathy. Sequenced material: blood. The chain links TRBV7-3 to TRBJ2-1; a possible D gene is TRBD2 (6 bases). DNA for the CDR3: TGTGCCAGCAGCTTATGGGGGGAGGCCTACAATGAGCAGTTCTTC. Translating gives CASSLWGEAYNEQFF.